This entry concerns a single T cell receptor (beta chain). Its antigen is currently unknown. The material for each subset, its genomic DNA, was split evenly across several immunoSEQ plates. Profiled with immunoSEQ multiplex PCR; TCRdb holds only in-frame clones, not every one. The sample comprises about 1.1 million clones, more than 75% of which are singletons, and under 0.6% rests with the top ten. Per germline, CDR1 SGDLS and CDR2 YYNGEE. This CDR3 is built from 14 residues. The junction had 5 bases not matched to a gene; V was cut back by 4 bases and J by 2 bases. These data are taken from a study of shared clonotypes between healthy human individuals. Study context: Aged between 18 and 49, the donors were a couple of women and three men.

General observations from the study: Rarefaction showed sorted-subset sequencing was incomplete despite large depth. Among donors, clonotype sharing was expected to be affected by sequencing depth.

This clonotype originated in a man between 18 and 35 years old in good health. Some clones in this sample may be carry-over from other donors' samples. The chain uses TRBV9 and TRBJ1-2; 7 nucleotides align to TRBD1. The material sequenced was memory CD4+ T cells from PBMCs. As to subset: CD45RA-negative fraction. The CDR3 sequence is CASSTQGQNYGYTF. The CDR3 bases are TGTGCCAGCAGCACACAGGGACAGAACTATGGCTACACCTTC.